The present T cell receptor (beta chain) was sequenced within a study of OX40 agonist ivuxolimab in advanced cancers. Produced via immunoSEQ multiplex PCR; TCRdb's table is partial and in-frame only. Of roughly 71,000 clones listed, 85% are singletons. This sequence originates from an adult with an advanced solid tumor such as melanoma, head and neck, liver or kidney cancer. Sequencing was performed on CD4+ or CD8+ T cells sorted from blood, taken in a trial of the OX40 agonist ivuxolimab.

The CDR3 spells CASTRQYSGANVLTF. DNA of the CDR3: TGTGCCAGTACCCGACAGTACTCTGGGGCCAACGTCCTGACTTTC. The chain uses TRBV19 and TRBJ2-6; TRBD1 might be the D (5 bases). V was cut by 7 bases and J by 0 bases, with 10 bases left in between. The germline V gene has CDR1 LNHDA and CDR2 SQIVND (reference sequence). The CDR3 extends over 15 amino acids.